This T cell receptor (beta chain) originates from a study of cytomegalovirus exposure and HLA in healthy donors. Findings of the study overall: 15,000 to 20,000 TCR beta sequences were associated with HLA alleles at 0.05 false discovery rate in a later analysis.

Primers for the PCR totalled 60 Vbeta and 13 Jbeta. Assay: immunoSEQ multiplex PCR; the TCRdb copy retains only in-frame clones and omits some. The top ten hold approximately 2.8% of the sample, which has approximately 160,000 clones, about 70% seen once. This CDR3 comprises 14 residues. The V end lost 4 bases, the J end lost 6 bases, and 14 bases lay between the germline ends. In germline, CDR1 is SGHDN, CDR2 FVKESK. Worth noting for this clone: Its antigen is still unknown.

The chain combines TRBV14 with TRBJ2-3, with D perhaps TRBD1 (5 bases). The sample taken for sequencing was PBMCs. The TCR was taken from a middle-aged woman in good health and CMV-seropositive. This CDR3 is CASSPIRQSDTQYF. CDR3 DNA sequence: TGTGCCAGCAGCCCGATCCGACAGTCCGATACGCAGTATTTT.